By proportion, the clone carrying this TCR gamma chain is medium-sized. TCRdb re-called the reads via CATT. Of around 2,700 gamma-chain clones listed, roughly a quarter are singletons. This specimen belongs to a study of gamma-delta chains in newborns, infants, children. For the study at large: Polyclonal expansion of innate γδ T cells after birth follows microbial exposure.

Germline V gives CDR1 GITISATS, CDR2 ISYDGTV (reference sequence). The length of the CDR3 is 17 residues. After removal of 0 bases from V and 7 bases from J, the junction contained 6 bases not matched to a gene. V and J are TRGV9 and TRGJP. This clonotype was sampled from a child who was a newborn, infant or young child, either healthy, febrile or measles-vaccinated (not recorded which). The sequenced sample was blood. The CDR3 loop is CALWEVLHELGKKIKVF. CDR3 DNA: TGTGCCTTGTGGGAGGTGCTACATGAGTTGGGCAAAAAAATCAAGGTATTT.